This T cell receptor (beta chain) was identified during a study of T-cell reconstitution after alpha-beta-depleted transplantation in children. A few counts support this clonotype. Preparation of the TCRbeta library used unique molecular identifiers. TCRdb passed the PCR reads through MiXCR, listing each CDR3 protein once. Among roughly 610,000 distinct CDR3 sequences, over 9.5% were seen once, and the ten largest hold about 4.2%. The ends were cut back, 7 bases at V and 8 bases at J, with 23 bases in the middle. Germline assignment: CDR1 SGDLS and CDR2 YYNGEE. This CDR3 contains 15 residues. The rearrangement uses TRBV9 and TRBJ2-3; D gene ambiguous. This receptor was identified in a human donor who donated a stem cell graft to a child with acute myeloid leukemia. The sequencing used PBMCs from the stem cell graft donor, collected from the stem cell graft. The CDR3 spells CASPKTEGFNITQYF. In nucleotides, the CDR3 is TGTGCCAGCCCTAAGACCGAAGGGTTCAACATTACGCAGTATTTT.